The 23 T cell receptor beta chains reported below all come from one sample, sequenced in a study of shared clonotypes between healthy human individuals. Sequencing was performed with immunoSEQ multiplex PCR; in TCRdb, only in-frame clones are kept and a portion is missing. The table lists approximately 2.4 million clones, 95% of them singletons. Sequenced sample: naive CD4+ T cells sorted from blood. Indicated subset: CD45RA+ positively selected. Receptors originate from a man in his late teens or twenties in good health.

In its sample, this clone was seen once. The rearrangement links TRBV7-8 to TRBJ2-7; 11 positions match TRBD1. This CDR3 comprises 14 residues. CDR1 and CDR2 from the germline V gene are SGHVS and FQNEAQ. J was trimmed by 9 bases and V by 2 bases; bases with no gene match: 6. CDR3 sequence reads: CASSLSGQGARQYF. The CDR3 bases are TGTGCCAGCAGCTTAAGTGGACAGGGGGCGCGGCAGTACTTC.

Regarding this clone: This CDR3 is also generated by other DNA sequences in the sample. This rearrangement joins TRBV30 to TRBJ2-7; no definite D call. Trimming pared 3 bases from V and 2 bases from J, leaving 14 bases between. In germline, CDR1 is GTSNPN, CDR2 SVGIG (reference sequence). This CDR3 has 14 residues. This chain's CDR3 is CAWRTPSQTYEQYF. CDR3 coding DNA: TGTGCCTGGAGAACCCCTTCACAGACCTACGAGCAGTACTTC.

This chain connects TRBV6-5 to TRBJ1-2; D unresolved. V gave up 5 bases and J gave up 4 bases, with 11 bases separating them. The V gene's germline CDR1 is MNHEY and CDR2 SVGAGI. The CDR3 extends over 13 amino acids. The chain's CDR3 is CASSPSGGYGYTF. In DNA form, the CDR3 reads TGTGCCAGCAGTCCCTCGGGAGGCTATGGCTACACCTTC.

The CDR3 sequence is CASSLSTGMNTEAFF. CDR3 bases: TGTGCCAGCAGTTTGAGTACGGGCATGAACACTGAAGCTTTCTTT. The chain uses TRBV27 and TRBJ1-1; D remains unclear. Germline V CDR1 and CDR2: MNHEY, SMNVEV (reference sequence). Trimming removed 3 bases from V and 0 bases from J, with 11 bases in between. The CDR3 sequence is 15 residues long.

On this clone itself: The identical CDR3 is also encoded by other nucleotide sequences in the sample. This chain connects TRBV7-9 to TRBJ1-1; D perhaps matches TRBD1 (6 bases). CDR1 and CDR2 (germline): SEHNR, FQNEAQ (reference sequence). The CDR3 loop spans 13 amino acids. V was trimmed by 6 bases and J by 1 base, leaving 9 bases between them. The CDR3 DNA reads TGTGCCAGCAGTTCGACAGGGAACACTGAAGCTTTCTTT. Translating gives CASSSTGNTEAFF.

As concerns this clone: Distinct nucleotide sequences in the sample also encode this CDR3. The chain carries TRBV5-1 and TRBJ2-7; the D is unclear. V was pared by 0 bases and J by 2 bases, with 12 bases between. The CDR3 loop spans 15 amino acids. Germline CDR1 SGHRS, CDR2 YFSETQ. As DNA, the CDR3 is TGCGCCAGCAGCTTGGCCGCAGGCGCCCCCTACGAGCAGTACTTC. Its translation is CASSLAAGAPYEQYF.

CDR3 coding DNA: TGCGCCAGCAGCTTGGCACCACCCCTAGCGGCCTCCTACGAGCAGTACTTC. Its translation is CASSLAPPLAASYEQYF. The chain is built from TRBV5-1 and TRBJ2-7; 7 bases match TRBD2. The germline CDR1 and CDR2 sequences are SGHRS and YFSETQ. CDR3 length: 17 residues. J gave up 0 bases and V 0 bases, and 9 bases lay outside the gene matches.

The gene calls are TRBV2 and TRBJ1-1; TRBD1 aligns across 8 bases. The length of the CDR3 is 14 residues. Losses at the gene ends were 10 bases for V and 1 base for J; bases not matched to a gene: 8. CDR1 is SNHLY, CDR2 FYNNEI, per germline. CDR3 in DNA: TGTGCCACCGGACAGGGAGGGAGGAACACTGAAGCTTTCTTT. Its translation is CATGQGGRNTEAFF. Full variable domain (remainder filled in from reference TRBV2 and TRBJ1-1): EPEVTQTPSHQVTQMGQEVILRCVPISNHLYFYWYRQILGQKVEFLVSFYNNEISEKSEIFDDQFSVERPDGSNFTLKIRSTKLEDSAMYFCATGQGGRNTEAFFGQGTRLTVV.

The rearrangement uses TRBV2 and TRBJ2-1, with D tentatively TRBD1 (5 bases). CDR1 is SNHLY, CDR2 FYNNEI, per germline. The CDR3 length is 12 residues. V lost 5 bases to trimming and J lost 6 bases, with 8 bases between them. The CDR3 loop is CASSKGFNEQFF. The CDR3 nucleotides are TGTGCCAGCAGTAAGGGGTTCAATGAGCAGTTCTTC.

The J gene is TRBJ1-2, the V gene TRBV5-1; TRBD1 matches at 7 bases. CDR3 length: 15 residues. CDR1 is SGHRS and CDR2 is YFSETQ in the germline V gene. Trimming at V came to 0 bases and at J to 4 bases, leaving 6 bases not matched to a gene. The CDR3 loop is CASSLGQGGLYGYTF. As DNA, the CDR3 is TGCGCCAGCAGCTTGGGGCAGGGGGGCCTCTATGGCTACACCTTC.

On this clone itself: Within the sample, other DNA sequences also encode this same CDR3. The chain recombines TRBV2 with TRBJ1-2; TRBD1 aligns across 9 bases. The CDR3 spans 13 residues. V lost 4 bases, J lost 5 bases, and 2 bases stayed unmatched. Germline V lookup: CDR1 SNHLY, CDR2 FYNNEI. CDR3 in amino acids: CASSGTGVYGYTF. Here the CDR3 DNA reads TGTGCCAGCAGTGGGACAGGGGTTTATGGCTACACCTTC. The variable domain in full, completed from reference TRBV2 and TRBJ1-2, reads EPEVTQTPSHQVTQMGQEVILRCVPISNHLYFYWYRQILGQKVEFLVSFYNNEISEKSEIFDDQFSVERPDGSNFTLKIRSTKLEDSAMYFCASSGTGVYGYTFGSGTRLTVV.

This sequence joins TRBV6-6 and TRBJ2-7; maybe TRBD2 (6 bases). V lost 6 bases to trimming and J lost 3 bases, with 12 bases between them. This CDR3 is built from 13 residues. Germline CDR1 is MNHNY and CDR2 is SVGAGI (reference sequence). Here the CDR3 DNA reads TGTGCCAGCAGGGAGGGCTACTACTACGAGCAGTACTTC. Translation: CASREGYYYEQYF.

Comment on this clone: Other DNA sequences in this sample translate to the same CDR3. The genes are TRBV9 and TRBJ2-3; D gene uncertain. The CDR3 loop spans 13 amino acids. V was shortened by 0 bases and J by 3 bases, with 5 bases between the two germline ends. CDR1 SGDLS and CDR2 YYNGEE come from the germline V gene. CDR3 nucleotides: TGTGCCAGCAGCGTAGCTTCGACAGATACGCAGTATTTT. This translates into CASSVASTDTQYF.

The chain has TRBV27 and TRBJ1-1; D remains ambiguous. Trimming pared 7 bases from V and 5 bases from J, leaving 20 bases between. CDR1 and CDR2 (germline): MNHEY, SMNVEV (reference sequence). This CDR3 comprises 15 residues. The CDR3 loop is CASTKPRGGETEAFF. CDR3 coding DNA: TGTGCCAGCACCAAACCCCGGGGTGGAGAAACTGAAGCTTTCTTT.

In the case of this clone: This same CDR3 is encoded by further DNA sequences in the sample. V is TRBV28 and J is TRBJ1-1; D is ambiguous. V lost 3 bases and J 1 base, leaving 6 bases between the germline ends. This CDR3 is 13 amino acids long. Germline V gives CDR1 MDHEN, CDR2 SYDVKM. The CDR3 coding sequence is TGTGCCAGCAGTTTCGGGAGGAACACTGAAGCTTTCTTT. Translation gives CASSFGRNTEAFF. The whole variable domain, filled in from reference TRBV28 and TRBJ1-1, reads DVKVTQSSRYLVKRTGEKVFLECVQDMDHENMFWYRQDPGLGLRLIYFSYDVKMKEKGDIPEGYSVSREKKERFSLILESASTNQTSMYLCASSFGRNTEAFFGQGTRLTVV.

This chain connects TRBV7-9 to TRBJ1-1; D perhaps matches TRBD1 (6 bases). Trimming shortened V by 5 bases and J by 1 base, and 17 bases separated the two germline ends. CDR3 length equals 16 residues. The germline CDR1 and CDR2 sequences are SEHNR and FQNEAQ (reference sequence). The CDR3 loop is CASSLYGQRANTEAFF. The CDR3 DNA is TGTGCCAGCAGCCTGTATGGACAGCGGGCGAACACTGAAGCTTTCTTT.

The chain joins TRBV28 to TRBJ2-7; 8 nucleotides match TRBD2. The CDR3 runs to 14 residues. The V gene's germline CDR1 is MDHEN and CDR2 SYDVKM. V lost 10 bases, J lost 1 base, and 9 bases stayed unmatched. CDR3 protein: CATSRGGLSYEQYF. For the CDR3, the DNA is TGTGCCACCTCACGGGGGGGCCTTTCCTACGAGCAGTACTTC.

The genes are TRBV7-2 and TRBJ2-7, with 7 bases fitting TRBD1. Germline V CDR1 and CDR2: SGHTA, FQGNSA. The J segment lost 5 bases and the V segment lost 5 bases, leaving 6 bases of the junction unmatched. The CDR3 runs 13 residues. The CDR3 loop reads CASSEDRVDEQYF. The CDR3 DNA sequence: TGTGCCAGCAGCGAAGACAGGGTAGACGAGCAGTACTTC.

Remarks on this clone: This sample also contains other DNA sequences that code for the same CDR3. V is TRBV30 and J is TRBJ1-1; D ambiguous. Trimming stripped 0 bases from V and 2 bases from J, with 4 bases between. The CDR3 loop spans 12 amino acids. Germline loops: CDR1 GTSNPN, CDR2 SVGIG (reference sequence). This CDR3 is CAWSVRNTEAFF. For the CDR3, the DNA is TGTGCCTGGAGTGTAAGAAACACTGAAGCTTTCTTT.

The CDR3 reads CASSYRQTNYGYTF. CDR3 coding DNA: TGTGCCAGCAGTTATAGACAGACCAACTATGGCTACACCTTC. The chain carries TRBV6-5 and TRBJ1-2, with a weak D call TRBD1 (5 bases). CDR1 is MNHEY and CDR2 is SVGAGI in the germline V gene. Trimming shortened V by 3 bases and J by 2 bases, and 10 bases separated the two germline ends. The CDR3 extends over 14 amino acids.

The rearrangement uses TRBV28 and TRBJ2-3; 8 bases are shared with TRBD2. Germline V gives CDR1 MDHEN, CDR2 SYDVKM. CDR3 length: 14 amino acids. The J segment lost 9 bases and the V segment lost 6 bases, leaving 11 bases of the junction unmatched. The CDR3 loop is CASSSRGAAGTQYF. As DNA, the CDR3 is TGTGCCAGCAGCTCGCGGGGGGCCGCCGGGACGCAGTATTTT.

CDR3 sequence reads: CASSFGGVPTVYGYTF. The CDR3 DNA reads as TGTGCCAGCAGCTTCGGAGGTGTCCCGACGGTTTATGGCTACACCTTC. This rearrangement joins TRBV7-8 to TRBJ1-2; no definite D call. The CDR3 consists of 16 residues. Trimming removed 3 bases at V and 5 bases at J, with 19 bases between. The germline V gene has CDR1 SGHVS and CDR2 FQNEAQ.

This chain joins TRBV7-9 and TRBJ2-5, with TRBD1 identical over 9 bases. The junction had 5 bases not matched to a gene; V was cut back by 5 bases and J by 4 bases. Looked up from germline, CDR1 is SEHNR and CDR2 is FQNEAQ (reference sequence). CDR3 size: 14 residues. The CDR3 reads CASSHGDRAETQYF. DNA of the CDR3: TGTGCCAGCAGCCATGGGGACAGGGCAGAGACCCAGTACTTC. Variable domain in full (rest from reference TRBV7-9 and TRBJ2-5): DTGVSQNPRHKITKRGQNVTFRCDPISEHNRLYWYRQTLGQGPEFLTYFQNEAQLEKSRLLSDRFSAERPKGSFSTLEIQRTEQGDSAMYLCASSHGDRAETQYFGPGTRLLVL.